Listed below are T cell receptor beta chains from one sample, sequenced in a study of cytomegalovirus exposure and HLA in healthy donors. TCRdb's copy holds only in-frame clones and misses some; the assay was immunoSEQ multiplex PCR. This table holds 190,000 or so clones, less than 85% found once. The material sequenced was PBMCs. Receptors originate from a boy aged 5 to 17 in good health and CMV-seronegative. Both conserved end residues are part of each CDR3. The D gene is left open where the match is weak. Size tells how often a clone was seen (once, few, many) or the class of an expanded clone, and some rows leave it out.

J gene	D gene	clone size	V gene	CDR3 DNA	CDR3 protein
TRBJ1-1	-	-	TRBV2	TGTGCCAGCAGTCCCTTCGCGAGGGCGAACACTGAAGCTTTCTTT	CASSPFARANTEAFF
TRBJ1-2	TRBD1	-	TRBV27	TGTGCCAGCAGCATTAGACAGGGCTATGGCTACACCTTC	CASSIRQGYGYTF
TRBJ2-7	TRBD1	few	TRBV9	TGTGCCAGCAGCTCCGATACCGGGACAGGGTATGTCGAGCAGTACTTC	CASSSDTGTGYVEQYF
TRBJ1-1	-	-	TRBV6-5	TGTGCCAGCAGTTATTCGCCGGGATACACTGAAGCTTTCTTT	CASSYSPGYTEAFF
TRBJ2-3	-	-	TRBV19	TGTGCCAGTAGTAGTAGCGCGGGGATCACAGATACGCAGTATTTT	CASSSSAGITDTQYF
TRBJ1-3	TRBD1	-	TRBV9	TGTGCCAGCAGCGAGACAGGGGAATCTGGAAACACCATATATTTT	CASSETGESGNTIYF
TRBJ1-4	-	few	TRBV5-6	TGTGCCAGCAGCTTGGGATTTCAGGGTTTTAATGAAAAACTGTTTTTT	CASSLGFQGFNEKLFF
TRBJ2-1	TRBD2	once	TRBV4-2	TGTGCCAGCAGCCAAGATCTTGTGACTAGCGGATCCTACAATGAGCAGTTCTTC	CASSQDLVTSGSYNEQFF
TRBJ1-1	-	-	TRBV6-5	TGTGCCAGCAGTTACTCGGGCCACACTGAAGCTTTCTTT	CASSYSGHTEAFF
TRBJ1-2	TRBD1	-	TRBV27	TGTGCCAGCAGTTCCGCCACGGTGAGAGGCAGGGGGCGCGGTGGCTACACCTTC	CASSSATVRGRGRGGYTF
TRBJ1-1	-	-	TRBV5-1	TGCGCCAGCAGCTTGGCGTCAGTTGGGAACACTGAAGCTTTCTTT	CASSLASVGNTEAFF
TRBJ2-7	-	-	TRBV10-1	TGCGCCAGCAGTGAACCGGGAGCCTACGAGCAGTACTTC	CASSEPGAYEQYF
TRBJ2-7	TRBD1	-	TRBV6-1	TGTGCCAGCAGTGATCCGGGACAGGGGAACGAGCAGTACTTC	CASSDPGQGNEQYF
TRBJ2-7	TRBD2	-	TRBV4-2	TGTGCCAGCAGCCCCAATAGCCCCCTAGCGGGTGCTTACGAGCAGTACTTC	CASSPNSPLAGAYEQYF
TRBJ2-7	-	-	TRBV12-5	TGTGCTAGTGGCAGACACCAGTACGAGCAGTACTTC	CASGRHQYEQYF
TRBJ2-1	-	-	TRBV10-1	TGCGCCAGCAGTCAGAGTAGTAGCGGTCTCTCCTACAATGAGCAGTTCTTC	CASSQSSSGLSYNEQFF
TRBJ2-4	-	-	TRBV5-6	TGTGCCAGCAGCTTGGAATCGGGTCCGGGCGGAGGGGCCAAAAACATTCAGTACTTC	CASSLESGPGGGAKNIQYF
TRBJ1-2	-	-	TRBV19	TGTGCCAGTAGTATAGGAGGCAGTCTATCTGGCTACACCTTC	CASSIGGSLSGYTF
TRBJ1-1	TRBD1	-	TRBV19	TGTGCCAGTAGTATCGGGACAGGGATTAACACTGAAGCTTTCTTT	CASSIGTGINTEAFF
TRBJ2-7	TRBD2	-	TRBV6-5	TGTGCCAGCAGTTACTGGGGCGGGAGCTCCTACGAGCAGTACTTC	CASSYWGGSSYEQYF
TRBJ1-2	-	-	TRBV19	TGTGCCAGTAGTATAGGGGGAGACTATGGCTACACCTTC	CASSIGGDYGYTF
TRBJ2-3	-	-	TRBV11-2	TGTGCCAGCAGCTTAGGTTTCGTAACACCTAGCACAGATACGCAGTATTTT	CASSLGFVTPSTDTQYF
TRBJ1-4	TRBD1	once	TRBV7-9	TGTGCCAGCAGCTCAGGACAGGGTATAGAAAAACTGTTTTTT	CASSSGQGIEKLFF
TRBJ2-7	TRBD1	-	TRBV7-8	TGTGCCAGCAGCTCCGACAGGGACTCCTACGAGCAGTACTTC	CASSSDRDSYEQYF
TRBJ2-2	-	-	TRBV6-5	TGTGCCAGCAGTTACTCTTATACAGTGGGCACCGGGGAGCTGTTTTTT	CASSYSYTVGTGELFF
TRBJ1-1	-	-	TRBV5-4	TGTGCCAGCAGCCTGCCCCGACAAGGTGTGAACACTGAAGCTTTCTTT	CASSLPRQGVNTEAFF
TRBJ2-5	-	-	TRBV6-5	TGTGCCAGCAGTTACTCGAAGGCAGCGGGAGAGACCCAGTACTTC	CASSYSKAAGETQYF
TRBJ2-2	TRBD2	-	TRBV5-1	TGCGCCAGCAGCTTGGGCTCGACACTAGCGGGAATTAACACCGGGGAGCTGTTTTTT	CASSLGSTLAGINTGELFF
TRBJ1-2	-	-	TRBV5-4	TGTGCCAGCAGCCAGCCGGGGGGCCCCTATGGCTACACCTTC	CASSQPGGPYGYTF
TRBJ1-1	-	-	TRBV29-1	TGCAGCGTTTTTCAGGGAATGAACACTGAAGCTTTCTTT	CSVFQGMNTEAFF
TRBJ2-2	TRBD2	-	TRBV9	TGTGCCAGCAGCTTCTCGGGGGGAGAACCCGGGGAGCTGTTTTTT	CASSFSGGEPGELFF
TRBJ1-5	TRBD1	-	TRBV28	TGTGCCAGCAGCGACTCCGGGACAGGCAGCAATCAGCCCCAGCATTTT	CASSDSGTGSNQPQHF
TRBJ2-1	-	-	TRBV5-1	TGCGCCAGCAGCCTGACCGCTAGCTCCTACAATGAGCAGTTCTTC	CASSLTASSYNEQFF
TRBJ1-4	-	-	TRBV5-4	TGTGCCAGCAGCTCCGACCAACAGGGAAGTGGGGAAAAACTGTTTTTT	CASSSDQQGSGEKLFF
TRBJ2-7	TRBD1	-	TRBV7-9	TGTGCCAGCAGCCCAGACAGGGAAACAGGCGAGCAGTACTTC	CASSPDRETGEQYF
TRBJ2-7	-	-	TRBV5-1	TGCGCCAGCAGCACGAGCGTCCGATCCTACGAGCAGTACTTC	CASSTSVRSYEQYF
TRBJ1-3	TRBD1	once	TRBV6-5	TGTGCCAGCAGAACAGGGGCCCTCTCTGGAAACACCATATATTTT	CASRTGALSGNTIYF
TRBJ1-1	-	-	TRBV7-9	TGTGCCAGCAGCTTAGCCGGTGCTGAAGCTTTCTTT	CASSLAGAEAFF
TRBJ2-5	-	-	TRBV7-2	TGTGCCAGCAGCTTAGGGCTCCTCCCCGAGACCCAGTACTTC	CASSLGLLPETQYF
TRBJ2-3	TRBD2	-	TRBV6-1	TGTGCCAGCACCCCACTAGCGGGAGGGTCAGATACGCAGTATTTT	CASTPLAGGSDTQYF
TRBJ1-4	TRBD1	-	TRBV4-2	TGTGCCAGCAGCCAAATTGTCACAGGGGGATCTAATGAAAAACTGTTTTTT	CASSQIVTGGSNEKLFF
TRBJ1-2	TRBD1	-	TRBV5-1	TGCGCCAGCAGCGGTGGACAGGGCGGAGGCTATGGCTACACCTTC	CASSGGQGGGYGYTF
TRBJ1-1	-	-	TRBV9	TGTGCCAGCAGGTTTTACAGGGACGACACTGAAGCTTTCTTT	CASRFYRDDTEAFF
TRBJ1-5	-	few	TRBV6-6	TGTGCCAGCAGTCTACCCAATCAGCCCCAGCATTTT	CASSLPNQPQHF
TRBJ1-3	TRBD1	-	TRBV12-5	TGTGCTAGTGGCCCTGGAGGGCGACAGGGATTACTTTACTCTGGAAACACCATATATTTT	CASGPGGRQGLLYSGNTIYF
TRBJ2-3	-	once	TRBV6-1	TGTGCCAGCAGACCCAGGGTAGCCCGTATGAATACGCAGTATTTT	CASRPRVARMNTQYF
TRBJ1-5	-	-	TRBV19	TGTGCCAGTAGTTTCCTCTATAGCAATCAGCCCCAGCATTTT	CASSFLYSNQPQHF
TRBJ1-2	-	-	TRBV13	TGTGCCAGCAGCTTAGGAGGTGGAGCTAACTATGGCTACACCTTC	CASSLGGGANYGYTF
TRBJ2-5	TRBD2	-	TRBV9	TGTGCCAGCAGCGTAGGTCATAGGGGGCTAGCGGGAGGTACGGAGACCCAGTACTTC	CASSVGHRGLAGGTETQYF
TRBJ1-1	-	-	TRBV9	TGTGCCAGCACCCGAGGGGGTGGAACTGAAGCTTTCTTT	CASTRGGGTEAFF
TRBJ2-2	TRBD2	-	TRBV11-2	TGTGCCAGCAGCTTAGCGGGGGGTGTCACCGGGGAGCTGTTTTTT	CASSLAGGVTGELFF
TRBJ2-1	TRBD1	-	TRBV18	TGTGCCAGCTCAGAACAGACAGGGGACTACAATGAGCAGTTCTTC	CASSEQTGDYNEQFF
TRBJ1-2	-	-	TRBV15	TGTGCCACCAGCAGAGTGCGGGGTTCGGGTGGCTACACCTTC	CATSRVRGSGGYTF